The 15 T cell receptor beta chains listed next were all sequenced from one sample in a study of blood T cell repertoires in COVID-19. Clones were read by immunoSEQ multiplex PCR, and TCRdb kept only the in-frame ones, dropping some. Of around 330,000 clones in the sample, about 91% are singletons; the top ten hold approximately 1.6%. What was sequenced was peripheral blood. The receptors stem from a woman in her 30s with COVID-19, enrolled during active disease.

This clone was counted once. V is TRBV7-9 and J is TRBJ2-3, with 14 nucleotides matching TRBD2. The CDR3 extends over 18 amino acids. Germline loops: CDR1 SEHNR, CDR2 FQNEAQ (reference sequence). The trim removed 4 bases at V and 0 bases at J, leaving 6 bases unmatched. CDR3 residues: CASSSRLAGGPSTDTQYF. The CDR3 DNA is TGTGCCAGCAGCTCACGACTAGCGGGGGGGCCGAGCACAGATACGCAGTATTTT. The whole variable domain, filled in from reference TRBV7-9 and TRBJ2-3, reads DTGVSQNPRHKITKRGQNVTFRCDPISEHNRLYWYRQTLGQGPEFLTYFQNEAQLEKSRLLSDRFSAERPKGSFSTLEIQRTEQGDSAMYLCASSSRLAGGPSTDTQYFGPGTRLTVL.

This clone was observed once. In DNA, the CDR3 is TGTGCCAGCAGCCCGTCTCTGAACACTGAAGCTTTCTTT. Translating it yields CASSPSLNTEAFF. The V call is TRBV3-1 (or the pseudogene TRBV3-2), the J call TRBJ1-1, with D unresolved. Germline CDR1 LGHDT, CDR2 YNNKEL (reference sequence). The CDR3 loop spans 13 amino acids. V lost 4 bases, J lost 0 bases, and 6 bases lay in between.

J is TRBJ2-3 and V is TRBV6-1, with D perhaps TRBD1 (6 bases). Trimming shortened V by 3 bases and J by 3 bases, and 13 bases separated the two germline ends. From germline, CDR1 is MNHNS and CDR2 SASEGT. The CDR3 runs to 15 residues. CDR3 in DNA: TGTGCCAGCAGTGACAGGGGTACGGTTACAGATACGCAGTATTTT. Amino acid sequence: CASSDRGTVTDTQYF.

Here the CDR3 DNA reads TGCGCCAGCAGCGCTTCGACTAGCGGGATCTACAATGAGCAGTTCTTC. Its protein product is CASSASTSGIYNEQFF. The V and J genes are TRBV5-1 and TRBJ2-1; TRBD2 aligns across 11 bases. J gave up 3 bases and V 4 bases, and 6 bases lay outside the gene matches. Per germline, CDR1 SGHRS and CDR2 YFSETQ. This CDR3 is built from 16 residues.

The chain uses TRBV28 and TRBJ1-5; 8 bases are a match to TRBD1. Germline lookup yields CDR1 MDHEN and CDR2 SYDVKM. The CDR3 has 15 amino acids. J gave up 8 bases and V 6 bases, and 12 bases lay outside the gene matches. CDR3 nucleotide sequence: TGTGCCAGCAGACGCCGGACAGGGAGTTATGAGCCCCAGCATTTT. Protein sequence: CASRRRTGSYEPQHF.

As regards this clone: One end of the junction varies from germline; a read error may be responsible. In DNA form, the CDR3 reads TGTGCCACCAGTGATAACAGGGAAAGTACGCCGTATTTT. Amino acid sequence: CATSDNRESTPYF. This rearrangement joins TRBV24-1 to TRBJ2-3; possibly TRBD1 for D (6 bases). The CDR3 consists of 13 residues. Germline V gene data show CDR1 as KGHDR and CDR2 as SFDVKD.

This sequence joins TRBV9 and TRBJ2-3; 8 nucleotides line up with TRBD2. The ends lost 0 bases at V and 0 bases at J; junction bases unmatched: 3. CDR3 length: 16 amino acids. Per germline, CDR1 SGDLS and CDR2 YYNGEE. This chain's CDR3 is CASSVEGGGSTDTQYF. CDR3 DNA sequence: TGTGCCAGCAGCGTAGAGGGCGGGGGGAGCACAGATACGCAGTATTTT.

The chain couples TRBV6-6 to TRBJ1-4; D possibly corresponds to TRBD1 (6 bases). The CDR3 totals 15 residues. The V gene's germline CDR1 is MNHNY and CDR2 SVGAGI (reference sequence). The V gene lost 9 bases and the J gene lost 4 bases, with 18 bases spanning the gap. CDR3 DNA: TGTGCCAGAAAGAACCCGGGACACCGTAATGAAAAACTGTTTTTT. Translation gives CARKNPGHRNEKLFF.

This sequence joins TRBV25-1 and TRBJ1-2; tentatively, D is TRBD1 (5 bases). The germline V gene encodes CDR1 MGHDK and CDR2 SYGVNS. This CDR3 contains 12 residues. With 4 bases removed from V and 8 bases from J, the gap between germline ends came to 11 bases. CDR3 protein: CASSGGQLGYTF. CDR3 DNA: TGTGCCAGCAGTGGGGGCCAGCTGGGCTACACCTTC.

V and J are TRBV7-9 and TRBJ1-6; D is undetermined. Germline CDR1 and CDR2: SEHNR and FQNEAQ (reference sequence). The CDR3 spans 16 residues. Trimming took off 5 bases at V and 11 bases at J, with 22 bases between the two ends. The CDR3 is CASSNEPDLEITPLHF. CDR3 bases: TGTGCCAGCAGCAACGAACCCGACCTAGAGATCACACCCCTCCACTTT.

This clone was detected only a few times. The rearrangement joins TRBV5-5 to TRBJ2-5, with D hard to call. This CDR3 has 13 amino acids. The germline CDR1 and CDR2 sequences are SGHKS and YYEKEE (reference sequence). V shed 4 bases and J shed 5 bases, with 12 bases lying between them. CDR3 residues: CASSETVWETQYF. DNA of the CDR3: TGTGCCAGCAGCGAAACTGTGTGGGAGACCCAGTACTTC.

The chain uses TRBV5-4 and TRBJ1-2, with D unresolved. The CDR3 totals 13 residues. V shed 9 bases and J shed 5 bases, with 17 bases lying between them. Germline CDR1 is SGHNT and CDR2 is YYREEE (reference sequence). The CDR3 nucleotides are TGTGCCACCGCGCGGGGTAGTGCGTATGGCTACACCTTC. It specifies CATARGSAYGYTF.

The chain uses TRBV6-2 or TRBV6-3 and TRBJ1-5, with 11 bases matching TRBD1. CDR1 is MNHEY and CDR2 is SVGEGT in the germline V gene. The CDR3 consists of 14 residues. After removal of 7 bases from V and 6 bases from J, the junction contained 5 bases not matched to a gene. The CDR3 here is CASTPGQGAQPQHF. Here the CDR3 DNA reads TGTGCCAGCACCCCCGGACAGGGGGCTCAGCCCCAGCATTTT.

V usage is TRBV19 and J usage is TRBJ2-3; 8 bases align to TRBD2. Germline V gene lookup returns CDR1 LNHDA and CDR2 SQIVND (reference sequence). V dropped 6 bases and J dropped 4; count of bases not matched to a gene: 3. CDR3 length: 13 residues. The CDR3: CASSETSADTQYF. The CDR3 nucleotides are TGTGCCAGTAGCGAGACTAGCGCAGATACGCAGTATTTT.

This sequence joins TRBV6-1 and TRBJ2-2; 10 bases fit TRBD1. The CDR3 totals 19 residues. Germline CDR1 MNHNS, CDR2 SASEGT. V shed 3 bases, J shed 6 bases, and the junction held 16 bases outside the gene matches. The CDR3 loop is CASSDSELRGQGSAGELFF. The CDR3 DNA reads as TGTGCCAGCAGTGATTCCGAGCTTAGGGGACAGGGGTCGGCCGGGGAGCTGTTTTTT.